Listed here is a single T cell receptor (beta chain). No antigen is known for it. The data derive from a study of T-cell reconstitution after alpha-beta-depleted transplantation in children. Findings and limits, study-wide: From newly produced T cells came most of the T-cell counts and diversity one year after transplant. Expanded graft clones numbering several hundred reportedly gave rise to alpha-beta T cells about two months after transplant.

Using unique molecular identifiers, the investigators prepared the TCRbeta library. TCRdb re-derived calls from the PCR reads in MiXCR, one entry per CDR3 protein. The table has approximately 800,000 distinct CDR3 sequences, roughly 15% seen once; the top ten hold approximately 5%. This CDR3 has 14 amino acids. Germline CDR1 and CDR2: SGHAT and FQNNGV. Between the trimmed V and J ends, which lost 5 bases and 1 base, there was a span of 12 bases. The chain combines TRBV11-2 with TRBJ2-7; D is possibly TRBD1 (5 bases). The source is a male patient younger than 18 who had a stem cell transplant for acute lymphoblastic leukemia, so the T cells may come from the graft donor. The source material was PBMCs, mostly from graft donor cells, sampled 360 days after TCRalphabeta/CD19-depleted stem cell transplant. The CDR3 loop reads CASSPRQLSYEQYF. The CDR3 region has the DNA TGTGCCAGCAGCCCACGACAGTTGTCCTACGAGCAGTACTTC.